What follows are 31 T cell receptor beta chains derived from one specimen sequenced in a study of shared clonotypes between healthy human individuals. The method was immunoSEQ multiplex PCR; TCRdb's version includes in-frame clones alone and lacks a portion of them. The repertoire consists of around 370,000 clones, with 90% to 97% occurring once and the leading ten covering around 0.29%. The sample was memory CD8+ T cells sorted from blood. Noted subset: CD45RO+ cells pooled with CCR7-negative TemRA cells. The receptors derive from a man younger than 45 in good health.

Details on this clone: Other DNA sequences of this sample code for an identical CDR3. The V and J genes are TRBV5-1 and TRBJ2-6, with D tentatively TRBD1 (6 bases). Germline V gene data show CDR1 as SGHRS and CDR2 as YFSETQ. The CDR3 loop spans 15 amino acids. V was trimmed by 4 bases and J by 3 bases, leaving 11 bases between them. The CDR3 here is CASSPTGSGANVLTF. The CDR3 DNA follows: TGCGCCAGCAGCCCTACAGGGAGTGGGGCCAACGTCCTGACTTTC.

V usage is TRBV6-5 and J usage is TRBJ2-1; D is unresolved. The germline V gene has CDR1 MNHEY and CDR2 SVGAGI. V gave up 2 bases and J gave up 7 bases, with 6 bases separating them. This CDR3 is 12 amino acids long. The CDR3 DNA reads TGTGCCAGCAGTTACGACTGGAATGAGCAGTTCTTC. Protein sequence: CASSYDWNEQFF.

The chain employs TRBV14 and TRBJ2-2; D call uncertain. The V gene lost 0 bases and the J gene lost 4 bases, with 6 bases spanning the gap. The CDR3 totals 14 residues. The germline V gene has CDR1 SGHDN and CDR2 FVKESK. CDR3 protein: CASSQEAVTGELFF. The CDR3 nucleotides are TGTGCCAGCAGCCAAGAAGCAGTCACCGGGGAGCTGTTTTTT.

This chain links TRBV19 with TRBJ2-7, with 8 positions matching TRBD2. Germline CDR1 is LNHDA and CDR2 is SQIVND (reference sequence). CDR3 length: 14 amino acids. Trimming took 5 bases from V and 4 from J; bases not matched to a gene: 7. This chain's CDR3 is CASSRAGVWYEQYF. The DNA for the CDR3 is TGTGCCAGTAGTCGAGCGGGAGTTTGGTACGAGCAGTACTTC.

V is TRBV6-6 and J is TRBJ2-5, with 14 bases fitting TRBD2. The CDR3 length is 16 residues. Germline V gene lookup returns CDR1 MNHNY and CDR2 SVGAGI (reference sequence). Trimming at V came to 6 bases and at J to 4 bases, leaving 7 bases not matched to a gene. The CDR3 DNA follows: TGTGCCAGCAGCCCATGGACTAGCGGGAGGCCAGAGACCCAGTACTTC. Translating gives CASSPWTSGRPETQYF.

The rearrangement links TRBV6-5 to TRBJ2-1; 7 nucleotides match TRBD2. This CDR3 is 13 amino acids long. Looked up from germline, CDR1 is MNHEY and CDR2 is SVGAGI. V lost 6 bases to trimming and J lost 4 bases; unmatched junction nucleotides: 3. In DNA form, the CDR3 reads TGTGCCAGCAGGTTTAGCGGGTACAATGAGCAGTTCTTC. It yields the protein CASRFSGYNEQFF.

This clone was counted only a few times. CDR3 in amino acids: CASSGVSYEQYF. In nucleotides, the CDR3 is TGTGCCAGCAGTGGGGTCTCCTACGAGCAGTACTTC. J is TRBJ2-7 and V is TRBV25-1; D is uncertain. Germline V gene lookup returns CDR1 MGHDK and CDR2 SYGVNS. With 4 bases removed from V and 0 bases from J, the gap between germline ends came to 4 bases. The CDR3 contains 12 residues.

The CDR3 nucleotides read TGTGCCAGCAGCACAGGGTTCCACACCGGGGAGCTGTTTTTT. This encodes CASSTGFHTGELFF. The rearrangement joins TRBV6-1 to TRBJ2-2; weak D call: TRBD1 (6 bases). Trimming shortened V by 6 bases and J by 3 bases, and 11 bases separated the two germline ends. Looked up from germline, CDR1 is MNHNS and CDR2 is SASEGT. The CDR3 consists of 14 residues.

The genes are TRBV4-2 and TRBJ2-3, with TRBD1 matching over 9 bases. J was trimmed by 2 bases and V by 2 bases; bases with no gene match: 2. The germline V gene has CDR1 LGHNA and CDR2 YNFKEQ. This CDR3 has 15 amino acids. Here the CDR3 reads CASSQTGGDTDTQYF. The DNA of the CDR3 is TGTGCCAGCAGCCAAACAGGGGGCGACACAGATACGCAGTATTTT.

The chain couples TRBV13 to TRBJ2-7; D is uncertain. Germline V gene sequence: CDR1 PRHDT, CDR2 FYEKMQ (reference sequence). Between the trimmed V and J ends, which lost 2 bases and 2 bases, there was a span of 4 bases. The CDR3 has 12 amino acids. The CDR3: CASSLSPYEQYF. CDR3 nucleotide sequence: TGTGCCAGCAGCTTATCCCCCTACGAGCAGTACTTC.

In this sample, this clone turned up once. The chain uses TRBV11-3 and TRBJ2-7, with no clear D. The CDR3 is made up of 13 amino acids. The V gene lost 3 bases and the J gene lost 1 base, with 7 bases spanning the gap. Germline V gives CDR1 SGHNT, CDR2 YENEEA. CDR3 amino acids: CASSFGQSYEQYF. DNA of the CDR3: TGTGCCAGCAGCTTTGGGCAATCCTACGAGCAGTACTTC.

V is TRBV6-6 and J is TRBJ2-7, with D perhaps TRBD1 (6 bases). The V end lost 8 bases, the J end lost 1 base, and 18 bases lay between the germline ends. Germline V CDR1 and CDR2: MNHNY, SVGAGI (reference sequence). This CDR3 has 15 residues. CDR3 bases: TGTGCCAGCTCCCGATTGGCCCAGGGGTCCTACGAGCAGTACTTC. As protein: CASSRLAQGSYEQYF.

This clone has only one observation. The rearrangement uses TRBV7-2 and TRBJ2-7; D remains unclear. The V gene lost 2 bases and the J gene lost 3 bases, with 8 bases spanning the gap. Germline V lookup: CDR1 SGHTA, CDR2 FQGNSA. There are 13 residues in the CDR3. DNA of the CDR3: TGTGCCAGCAGCTTACTCTCCGACTACGAGCAGTACTTC. It encodes CASSLLSDYEQYF. The entire variable domain, with the rest obtained from reference TRBV7-2 and TRBJ2-7, is as follows: GAGVSQSPSNKVTEKGKDVELRCDPISGHTALYWYRQSLGQGLEFLIYFQGNSAPDKSGLPSDRFSAERTGGSVSTLTIQRTQQEDSAVYLCASSLLSDYEQYFGPGTRLTVT.

The chain employs TRBV11-2 and TRBJ2-3; D gene uncertain. CDR1 is SGHAT and CDR2 is FQNNGV in the germline V gene. The CDR3 sequence is 17 residues long. Deletions cut 0 bases from V and 4 bases from J, with 17 bases between. The CDR3 reads CASSLERATWVPDTQYF. CDR3 in DNA: TGTGCCAGCAGCTTAGAAAGGGCTACTTGGGTACCAGATACGCAGTATTTT.

This clone came up once. This chain connects TRBV29-1 to TRBJ2-2, with D possibly being TRBD1 or TRBD2 (5 bases each). The V gene lost 4 bases and the J gene lost 3 bases, with 9 bases spanning the gap. This CDR3 spans 13 amino acids. The V gene's germline CDR1 is SQVTM and CDR2 ANQGSEA. CDR3 loop: CSVVRGDTGELFF. The CDR3, as DNA: TGCAGCGTTGTGAGAGGGGACACCGGGGAGCTGTTTTTT.

This clone is a singleton in its sample. The chain employs TRBV30 and TRBJ1-1, with D possibly being TRBD1 (5 bases). Germline V lookup: CDR1 GTSNPN, CDR2 SVGIG (reference sequence). The V end lost 0 bases, the J end lost 1 base, and 12 bases lay between the germline ends. This CDR3 contains 15 residues. CDR3 nucleotides: TGTGCCTGGAGTGTAACAGGAATAAAGAACACTGAAGCTTTCTTT. This sequence encodes CAWSVTGIKNTEAFF.

The chain uses TRBV29-1 and TRBJ2-3, with TRBD2 matching over 11 bases. V was pared by 5 bases and J by 5 bases, with 6 bases of the junction left unmatched. Per the germline V gene, CDR1 is SQVTM and CDR2 is ANQGSEA. The CDR3 spans 14 residues. CDR3 sequence: CSVILAGDGDTQYF. The CDR3 DNA reads as TGCAGCGTTATACTAGCGGGAGATGGAGATACGCAGTATTTT.

DNA of the CDR3: TGTGCCAGCAGTAAAGACGGGACTAGCTGGGTCAAAAACATTCAGTACTTC. It yields the protein CASSKDGTSWVKNIQYF. The V call is TRBV6-1, the J call TRBJ2-4, with 9 bases fitting TRBD2. CDR1 and CDR2 (germline): MNHNS, SASEGT. After removal of 5 bases from V and 3 bases from J, the junction contained 11 bases not matched to a gene. The length of the CDR3 is 17 residues.

V is TRBV29-1 and J is TRBJ1-3, with TRBD1 matching over 9 bases. In germline, CDR1 is SQVTM, CDR2 ANQGSEA. The trim removed 3 bases at V and 4 bases at J, leaving 4 bases unmatched. The CDR3 sequence is 14 residues long. The DNA for the CDR3 is TGCAGCGTTGAGGACAGGGGATCCGGAAACACCATATATTTT. Protein sequence: CSVEDRGSGNTIYF.

This chain uses TRBV2 with TRBJ2-3; 8 bases map to TRBD2. Germline CDR1 reads SNHLY; CDR2 reads FYNNEI. The CDR3 length is 16 residues. V lost 5 bases, J lost 1 base, and 8 bases stayed unmatched. The CDR3 region is CASSKLAEGRTDTQYF. The CDR3 DNA reads as TGTGCCAGCAGTAAACTAGCGGAGGGGCGCACAGATACGCAGTATTTT.

This rearrangement joins TRBV18 to TRBJ1-2; D is possibly TRBD1 (6 bases). Germline assignment: CDR1 KGHSH and CDR2 LQKENI. V dropped 2 bases and J dropped 4 bases, with 8 bases sitting between them. The CDR3 length is 13 residues. The CDR3 loop is CASSPDRTYGYTF. CDR3 bases: TGTGCCAGCTCACCAGACAGGACCTATGGCTACACCTTC.

The chain links TRBV28 to TRBJ1-3; the D gene is possibly TRBD1 (6 bases). This CDR3 spans 15 amino acids. V lost 4 bases and J lost 0, with 10 bases in between. Germline V gene data show CDR1 as MDHEN and CDR2 as SYDVKM. The CDR3 sequence: CASSSGTNSGNTIYF. CDR3 coding DNA: TGTGCCAGCAGTTCCGGGACAAACTCTGGAAACACCATATATTTT.

The chain employs TRBV18 and TRBJ2-6; TRBD1 agrees at 7 bases. Germline values: CDR1 KGHSH, CDR2 LQKENI. Trimming at V came to 2 bases and at J to 0 bases, leaving 7 bases not matched to a gene. This CDR3 is 18 amino acids long. In DNA, the CDR3 is TGTGCCAGCTCACCATTTGGACAGGATAGCTCTGGGGCCAACGTCCTGACTTTC. This translates into CASSPFGQDSSGANVLTF.

This chain links TRBV19 with TRBJ2-7; the D call may be TRBD1 or TRBD2 (5 bases each). Between the trimmed V and J ends, which lost 5 bases and 0 bases, there was a span of 8 bases. This CDR3 has 13 amino acids. The germline CDR1 and CDR2 sequences are LNHDA and SQIVND (reference sequence). The CDR3 protein is CASSPRGSYEQYF. The CDR3 coding sequence is TGTGCCAGTAGTCCGAGGGGCTCCTACGAGCAGTACTTC. Supplemented by reference TRBV19 and TRBJ2-7, the full variable domain reads DGGITQSPKYLFRKEGQNVTLSCEQNLNHDAMYWYRQDPGQGLRLIYYSQIVNDFQKGDIAEGYSVSREKKESFPLTVTSAQKNPTAFYLCASSPRGSYEQYFGPGTRLTVT.

V gene TRBV7-5 combines with J gene TRBJ2-1. TRBV7-5 is a recognized pseudogene. The CDR3 has 15 amino acids. CDR3 protein: CARSLGGSSYNEQFF. DNA for the CDR3: TGTGCCAGAAGCTTGGGCGGCAGCTCCTACAATGAGCAGTTCTTC.

The rearrangement uses TRBV6-6 and TRBJ2-5; 10 nucleotides align to TRBD1. The length of the CDR3 is 16 residues. Germline assignment: CDR1 MNHNY and CDR2 SVGAGI (reference sequence). Losses at the gene ends were 6 bases for V and 5 bases for J; bases not matched to a gene: 12. The CDR3 sequence: CASRNIRQGAGETQYF. CDR3 coding DNA: TGTGCCAGCAGAAATATCAGACAGGGGGCGGGGGAGACCCAGTACTTC.

This chain connects TRBV5-6 to TRBJ2-7; 7 bases match TRBD1. The V and J ends lost 7 bases and 6 bases, in that order; junction bases with no gene match: 13. The CDR3 length is 14 residues. From germline, CDR1 is SGHDT and CDR2 YYEEEE. The DNA of the CDR3 is TGTGCCAGCTCCCCAGACAGGGAGAATAGCGAGCAGTACTTC. Translating it yields CASSPDRENSEQYF.

The rearrangement links TRBV27 to TRBJ1-2, with D possibly being TRBD1 (6 bases). This CDR3 spans 13 amino acids. Per germline, CDR1 MNHEY and CDR2 SMNVEV (reference sequence). Trimming left V 5 bases short and J 4 bases short, with 11 bases between. CDR3 amino acids: CASSDRSPYGYTF. CDR3 DNA sequence: TGTGCCAGCAGTGACAGGTCTCCCTATGGCTACACCTTC.

The CDR3 DNA sequence: TGTGCCAGCAGTTCCCTGACAGGGGGCGGCGATCAGCCCCAGCATTTT. Translating gives CASSSLTGGGDQPQHF. This chain connects TRBV6-5 to TRBJ1-5; 10 positions match TRBD1. V trimming: 4 bases; J trimming: 5 bases; junction bases outside the gene matches: 8. Germline CDR1 and CDR2: MNHEY and SVGAGI. This CDR3 is built from 16 residues.

V and J are TRBV11-2 and TRBJ2-7; maybe TRBD2 (6 bases). There are 15 residues in the CDR3. The ends were cut back, 1 base at V and 2 bases at J, with 12 bases in the middle. Per germline, CDR1 SGHAT and CDR2 FQNNGV. CDR3: CASSLGNSGTYEQYF. The CDR3 region has the DNA TGTGCCAGCAGCTTAGGGAATAGCGGTACCTACGAGCAGTACTTC.

This clone was detected only once. This CDR3 is CASSQDGRNTEAFF. The CDR3 bases are TGCGCCAGCAGCCAAGATGGGCGGAACACTGAAGCTTTCTTT. The chain is built from TRBV4-1 and TRBJ1-1; D gene ambiguous. V was cut by 0 bases and J by 1 base, with 6 bases left in between. Germline CDR1 MGHRA, CDR2 YSYEKL. The CDR3 runs to 14 residues.